One and the same sample provided the 24 T cell receptor beta chains below, sequenced in a study of blood T cell repertoires in COVID-19. Sequenced by immunoSEQ multiplex PCR; TCRdb stores in-frame clones only, minus some. Of about 360,000 clones listed, about 87% were seen once; the top ten hold 1.9%. The sequenced sample consisted of PBMCs or T cells enriched from blood (not recorded which). All receptors come from a man in his forties in a cohort exposed to, infected with or recovered from COVID-19 (not recorded which).

The chain recombines TRBV11-2 with TRBJ2-1; TRBD2 aligns across 9 bases. Germline CDR1 and CDR2: SGHAT and FQNNGV. J lost 4 bases, V lost 5 bases, and 6 bases had no gene match. The CDR3 length is 15 residues. The DNA for the CDR3 is TGTGCCAGCAGCCAGGGACTAGCTGAATACAATGAGCAGTTCTTC. Translating gives CASSQGLAEYNEQFF.

The chain is built from TRBV18 and TRBJ1-5; no clear D. CDR3 length: 15 residues. CDR1 and CDR2 from the germline V gene are KGHSH and LQKENI. Trimming shortened V by 2 bases and J by 0 bases, and 8 bases separated the two germline ends. The CDR3 sequence is CASSPGSNSNQPQHF. The CDR3 nucleotides are TGTGCCAGCTCACCAGGGAGCAATAGCAATCAGCCCCAGCATTTT.

The rearrangement links TRBV3-1 (or the pseudogene TRBV3-2) to TRBJ2-6, with TRBD2 identical over 9 bases. The CDR3 covers 15 residues. The germline gives CDR1 LGHDT, CDR2 YNNKEL (reference sequence). The V and J ends lost 7 bases and 1 base, in that order; junction bases with no gene match: 2. The chain's CDR3 is CASTLAGSGANVLTF. Written as DNA, the CDR3 is TGTGCCAGCACCCTAGCGGGATCTGGGGCCAACGTCCTGACTTTC.

V gene TRBV18 combines with J gene TRBJ2-7, with D tentatively TRBD2 (6 bases). The CDR3 loop spans 15 amino acids. V shed 3 bases and J shed 1 base, with 13 bases lying between them. Germline CDR1 reads KGHSH; CDR2 reads LQKENI. CDR3 nucleotide sequence: TGTGCCAGCTCACCTGCTAGCGAACCATCCTACGAGCAGTACTTC. The encoded protein is CASSPASEPSYEQYF. Drawing the rest from reference TRBV18 and TRBJ2-7, the complete variable domain is NAGVMQNPRHLVRRRGQEARLRCSPMKGHSHVYWYRQLPEEGLKFMVYLQKENIIDESGMPKERFSAEFPKEGPSILRIQQVVRGDSAAYFCASSPASEPSYEQYFGPGTRLTVT.

The chain employs TRBV6-5 and TRBJ2-7; D is perhaps TRBD1 (6 bases). V was shortened by 3 bases and J by 2 bases, with 11 bases between the two germline ends. Germline CDR1 is MNHEY and CDR2 is SVGAGI. The CDR3 totals 14 residues. The DNA of the CDR3 is TGTGCCAGCAGTTATTCACAGGGAACCTACGAGCAGTACTTC. Protein sequence: CASSYSQGTYEQYF.

V usage is TRBV10-3 and J usage is TRBJ2-1, with TRBD1 matching 11 bases. Germline-derived CDR1 and CDR2 are ENHRY and SYGVKD. Germline trimming cut 0 bases from V and 7 bases from J; bases unmatched to any gene: 2. The CDR3 has 15 amino acids. In nucleotides, the CDR3 is TGTGCCATCAGTGAGTCAGGACAGGGGGCTAATGAGCAGTTCTTC. The encoded protein is CAISESGQGANEQFF.

The chain is built from TRBV28 and TRBJ1-5; the D gene is possibly TRBD1 (5 bases). CDR3 length equals 14 residues. Germline CDR1 reads MDHEN; CDR2 reads SYDVKM. V was trimmed by 2 bases and J by 5 bases, leaving 10 bases between them. CDR3 coding DNA: TGTGCCAGCAGTTTAATCTCGGGGGATCAGCCCCAGCATTTT. As protein: CASSLISGDQPQHF.

The chain is built from TRBV4-2 and TRBJ2-1, with 8 bases aligning to TRBD2. Germline CDR1 reads LGHNA; CDR2 reads YNFKEQ. With 0 bases clipped from V and 4 bases from J, the junction kept 11 bases outside the gene matches. The CDR3 length is 18 residues. The CDR3 DNA reads TGTGCCAGCAGCCAAGAAAACAGGGCGGGAGGAGGGTACAATGAGCAGTTCTTC. Translated: CASSQENRAGGGYNEQFF.

The J gene is TRBJ2-3, the V gene TRBV19; the match to TRBD2 covers 12 bases. Trimming cost V 2 bases and J 9 bases; bases outside gene matches: 6. CDR3 length: 15 residues. Per the germline V gene, CDR1 is LNHDA and CDR2 is SQIVND (reference sequence). CDR3: CASSILAGGSRTQYF. The CDR3 bases are TGTGCCAGTAGTATACTAGCGGGAGGGTCTAGAACGCAGTATTTT. Full variable domain (outside the CDR3, taken from reference TRBV19 and TRBJ2-3): DGGITQSPKYLFRKEGQNVTLSCEQNLNHDAMYWYRQDPGQGLRLIYYSQIVNDFQKGDIAEGYSVSREKKESFPLTVTSAQKNPTAFYLCASSILAGGSRTQYFGPGTRLTVL.

This rearrangement joins TRBV6-5 to TRBJ2-2; the D is unclear. Germline V gene sequence: CDR1 MNHEY, CDR2 SVGAGI. The CDR3 contains 16 residues. V gave up 0 bases and J gave up 5 bases, with 13 bases separating them. For the CDR3, the DNA is TGTGCCAGCAGTTACTCGAATGTGCCCCGGACCGGGGAGCTGTTTTTT. Its translation: CASSYSNVPRTGELFF.

This chain uses TRBV28 with TRBJ1-2, with 7 bases that match TRBD1. CDR3 length: 14 amino acids. V shed 7 bases and J 4 bases; nucleotides not matched to a gene: 9. The germline V gene encodes CDR1 MDHEN and CDR2 SYDVKM. The CDR3 nucleotides are TGTGCCAGCACCTTGAGGGACAGAGGCTATGGCTACACCTTC. Its translation is CASTLRDRGYGYTF.

The chain joins TRBV11-2 to TRBJ1-2; 9 bases line up with TRBD1. The CDR3 runs to 15 residues. The germline CDR1 and CDR2 sequences are SGHAT and FQNNGV. After removal of 1 base from V and 8 bases from J, the junction contained 8 bases not matched to a gene. The CDR3 loop reads CASSLVRRQGEGYTF. DNA for the CDR3: TGTGCCAGCAGCTTAGTCCGCCGACAGGGGGAAGGCTACACCTTC.

The chain uses TRBV4-2 and TRBJ2-7, with 10 bases identical to TRBD2. Trimming cost V 0 bases and J 5 bases; bases outside gene matches: 7. This CDR3 has 16 residues. CDR1 LGHNA and CDR2 YNFKEQ come from the germline V gene. The CDR3, as DNA: TGTGCCAGCAGCCAAGATCCAGCGGGAGGGAGAAACGAGCAGTACTTC. Encoded protein: CASSQDPAGGRNEQYF.

The J gene is TRBJ2-3, the V gene TRBV4-1; 9 nucleotides agree with TRBD1. Germline V CDR1 and CDR2: MGHRA, YSYEKL. This CDR3 spans 15 amino acids. J gave up 4 bases and V 3 bases, and 5 bases lay outside the gene matches. CDR3 nucleotide sequence: TGCGCCAGCAGCCAGAGGGACAGGGACCCAGATACGCAGTATTTT. Its translation is CASSQRDRDPDTQYF.

This clone was picked up a small number of times. The CDR3 DNA is TGTGCCAGCAGCACCGGGACTAGCGAGTACAATGAGCAGTTCTTC. The encoded protein is CASSTGTSEYNEQFF. The chain recombines TRBV6-6 with TRBJ2-1, with 10 positions matching TRBD2. The CDR3 totals 15 residues. The germline gives CDR1 MNHNY, CDR2 SVGAGI (reference sequence). J lost 4 bases, V lost 6 bases, and 6 bases had no gene match.

The chain combines TRBV4-1 with TRBJ2-1, with D unresolved. Trimming pared 0 bases from V and 0 bases from J, leaving 6 bases between. Germline CDR1 MGHRA, CDR2 YSYEKL. This CDR3 is 15 amino acids long. CDR3 residues: CASSQERLSYNEQFF. The CDR3 nucleotides are TGCGCCAGCAGCCAAGAGAGGCTCTCCTACAATGAGCAGTTCTTC.

The chain is built from TRBV11-1 and TRBJ1-1; no definite D call. The CDR3 contains 12 residues. Between the trimmed V and J ends, which lost 3 bases and 3 bases, there was a span of 5 bases. The V gene's germline CDR1 is SGHAT and CDR2 FQDESV (reference sequence). The CDR3 is CASSFSHTEAFF. CDR3 DNA sequence: TGTGCCAGCAGCTTTAGCCACACTGAAGCTTTCTTT.

This clone occurred a few times. V and J are TRBV5-4 and TRBJ1-2; no clear D. The V end lost 0 bases, the J end lost 2 bases, and 11 bases lay between the germline ends. This CDR3 spans 15 amino acids. The V gene's germline CDR1 is SGHNT and CDR2 YYREEE (reference sequence). The DNA of the CDR3 is TGTGCCAGCAGCTTGGGGAGGGTCCCAAACTATGGCTACACCTTC. This translates into CASSLGRVPNYGYTF.

This chain uses TRBV5-1 with TRBJ1-2; D gene ambiguous. The germline V gene has CDR1 SGHRS and CDR2 YFSETQ. The ends were cut back, 1 base at V and 8 bases at J, with 15 bases in the middle. The length of the CDR3 is 14 residues. The CDR3 coding sequence is TGCGCCAGCAGCTTGTCATCCGGGGATCGAGGCTACACCTTC. This sequence encodes CASSLSSGDRGYTF.

The chain uses TRBV2 and TRBJ1-2; D is possibly TRBD1 (5 bases). Between the trimmed V and J ends, which lost 5 bases and 6 bases, there was a span of 13 bases. The germline V gene has CDR1 SNHLY and CDR2 FYNNEI. The CDR3 is 13 amino acids. CDR3: CASSFSGYNGYTF. In DNA, the CDR3 is TGTGCCAGCAGTTTCTCAGGGTATAATGGCTACACCTTC.

This chain connects TRBV10-1 to TRBJ1-4, with D possibly being TRBD1 (6 bases). This CDR3 region has 16 residues. Germline V gives CDR1 WNHNN, CDR2 SYGVQD (reference sequence). V was clipped by 7 bases and J by 7 bases, with 22 bases between them. The CDR3 nucleotides are TGCGCCAGCATCTTCAACGGACAGCGAAGGGGTGAAAAACTGTTTTTT. As protein: CASIFNGQRRGEKLFF.

The gene calls are TRBV5-1 and TRBJ2-5; D uncertain. This CDR3 comprises 13 residues. Trimming removed 0 bases at V and 2 bases at J, with 5 bases between. The germline V gene encodes CDR1 SGHRS and CDR2 YFSETQ. CDR3 DNA sequence: TGCGCCAGCAGCTTGGGTTCACAAGAGACCCAGTACTTC. Amino acid sequence: CASSLGSQETQYF.

In this sample, this clone turned up a few times. V and J are TRBV27 and TRBJ2-5; the D gene is possibly TRBD1 (5 bases). V lost 0 bases and J 9 bases, leaving 11 bases between the germline ends. In germline, CDR1 is MNHEY, CDR2 SMNVEV (reference sequence). The CDR3 runs 13 residues. The CDR3 coding sequence is TGTGCCAGCAGTTTATCAGGGGCTCCGGCCCAGTACTTC. It yields the protein CASSLSGAPAQYF.

The chain recombines TRBV5-6 with TRBJ2-5; D unresolved. V lost 0 bases and J lost 1, with 7 bases in between. Germline CDR1 is SGHDT and CDR2 is YYEEEE. The CDR3 loop spans 14 amino acids. The CDR3 reads CASSLDGLQETQYF. DNA of the CDR3: TGTGCCAGCAGCTTGGACGGTCTCCAAGAGACCCAGTACTTC. Full variable domain (outside the CDR3, taken from reference TRBV5-6 and TRBJ2-5): DAGVTQSPTHLIKTRGQQVTLRCSPKSGHDTVSWYQQALGQGPQFIFQYYEEEERQRGNFPDRFSGHQFPNYSSELNVNALLLGDSALYLCASSLDGLQETQYFGPGTRLLVL.